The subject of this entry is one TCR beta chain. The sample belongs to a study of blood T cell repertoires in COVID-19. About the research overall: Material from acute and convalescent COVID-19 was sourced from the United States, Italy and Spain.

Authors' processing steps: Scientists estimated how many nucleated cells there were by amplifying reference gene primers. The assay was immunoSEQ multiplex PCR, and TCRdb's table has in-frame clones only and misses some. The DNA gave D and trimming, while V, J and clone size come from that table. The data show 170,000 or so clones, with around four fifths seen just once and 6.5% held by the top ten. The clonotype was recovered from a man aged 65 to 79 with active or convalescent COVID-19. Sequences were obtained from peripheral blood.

The CDR3 loop reads CASSGGQVDTQYF. The CDR3 coding sequence is TGCGCCAGCAGCGGGGGACAGGTGGATACGCAGTATTTT. The V gene is TRBV5-1, the J gene TRBJ2-3; 8 bases fit TRBD1. This CDR3 is built from 13 residues. The ends lost 4 bases at V and 6 bases at J; junction bases unmatched: 4. CDR1 SGHRS and CDR2 YFSETQ come from the germline V gene. Using reference TRBV5-1 and TRBJ2-3 for the parts outside the CDR3, the full variable domain is KAGVTQTPRYLIKTRGQQVTLSCSPISGHRSVSWYQQTPGQGLQFLFEYFSETQRNKGNFPGRFSGRQFSNSRSEMNVSTLELGDSALYLCASSGGQVDTQYFGPGTRLTVL.